This T cell receptor beta chain comes out of a study of cytomegalovirus exposure and HLA in healthy donors. About this clone itself: What it binds is unknown.

The ends were cut back, 7 bases at V and 0 bases at J, with 10 bases in the middle. The CDR3 contains 13 residues. Per germline, CDR1 SGHAT and CDR2 FQNNGV. Only in-frame clones appear in the TCRdb table, and some are missing; sequencing was by immunoSEQ multiplex PCR. This sample has tens of thousands of clones, with about 96% found just once. Study observations and caveats: The study recorded 150 to 200 TCR beta chains that were cytomegalovirus-associated.

The V and J genes are TRBV11-2 and TRBJ2-7, with a possible D match to TRBD1 (6 bases). Sequenced material: PBMCs. The receptor was isolated from a young man in good health and CMV-seronegative. The CDR3 region is CASTLGGSYEQYF. CDR3 bases: TGTGCCAGCACCCTAGGGGGCTCCTACGAGCAGTACTTC.